Following are 11 T cell receptor beta chains from one sample sequenced in a study of T cell responses to AZD1222 COVID-19 vaccine. Clones were sequenced by immunoSEQ multiplex PCR, and TCRdb holds only the in-frame ones, with some missing. The sample lists some 120,000 clones, around 85% seen once, with approximately 6.2% in the top ten. Sequenced material: peripheral blood, taken on day 0 of AZD1222 vaccination. These receptors all stem from an adult in good health.

The J gene is TRBJ1-5, the V gene TRBV10-3, with D tentatively TRBD1 (6 bases). The CDR3 has 14 amino acids. From germline, CDR1 is ENHRY and CDR2 SYGVKD. Trimming removed 10 bases at V and 7 bases at J, with 20 bases between. CDR3 nucleotides: TGTGCCACCGGGCTGGGGGGGGGCTGGCAGCCCCAGCATTTT. It specifies CATGLGGGWQPQHF.

A single count supports this clone. The CDR3 nucleotides are TGTGCCAGCAGCGTAGAGGGGGATACTGAGCAGTTCTTC. It is translated as CASSVEGDTEQFF. This rearrangement joins TRBV9 to TRBJ2-1, with a tentative D call TRBD1 (6 bases). The CDR3 length is 13 residues. Germline V CDR1 and CDR2: SGDLS, YYNGEE. Trimming removed 0 bases from V and 9 bases from J, with 10 bases in between.

The gene calls are TRBV5-4 and TRBJ2-3; a weak D match, TRBD1 (6 bases). The CDR3 runs 16 residues. V gave up 4 bases and J gave up 5 bases, with 20 bases separating them. Looked up from germline, CDR1 is SGHNT and CDR2 is YYREEE (reference sequence). The CDR3 DNA follows: TGTGCCAGCAGCATCCTACAGGGCTCCCAGGTAGATACGCAGTATTTT. Translation gives CASSILQGSQVDTQYF.

V gene TRBV2 combines with J gene TRBJ2-3; no definite D call. The CDR3 spans 13 residues. Between the trimmed V and J ends, which lost 4 bases and 1 base, there was a span of 6 bases. Germline V gene data show CDR1 as SNHLY and CDR2 as FYNNEI. The chain's CDR3 is CASSGTRTDTQYF. DNA for the CDR3: TGTGCCAGCAGTGGAACACGCACAGATACGCAGTATTTT.

The chain employs TRBV16 and TRBJ2-2, with a tentative D call TRBD1 (6 bases). Trimming took off 4 bases at V and 8 bases at J, with 11 bases between the two ends. The CDR3 has 13 amino acids. Germline V gene sequence: CDR1 KGHSY, CDR2 FQNENV. CDR3 protein: CASSPRGQGELFF. CDR3 DNA sequence: TGTGCCAGCAGCCCCCGCGGACAGGGGGAGCTGTTTTTT.

This chain uses TRBV3-1 (or the pseudogene TRBV3-2) with TRBJ1-1; 7 nucleotides line up with TRBD1. Trimming at V came to 5 bases and at J to 3 bases, leaving 12 bases not matched to a gene. CDR1 LGHDT and CDR2 YNNKEL come from the germline V gene (reference sequence). This CDR3 is built from 16 residues. CDR3: CASSLHRGLRDTEAFF. The CDR3 DNA reads TGTGCCAGCAGCTTGCACAGGGGACTCCGTGACACTGAAGCTTTCTTT.

The chain is built from TRBV5-6 and TRBJ2-3; D gene uncertain. Germline V gene sequence: CDR1 SGHDT, CDR2 YYEEEE. The CDR3 contains 17 residues. Trimming took off 2 bases at V and 0 bases at J, with 16 bases between the two ends. This CDR3 reads CASSLSWTSYSTDTQYF. The CDR3 DNA reads TGTGCCAGCAGCTTAAGTTGGACGTCCTATAGCACAGATACGCAGTATTTT. Full variable domain (missing parts from reference TRBV5-6 and TRBJ2-3): DAGVTQSPTHLIKTRGQQVTLRCSPKSGHDTVSWYQQALGQGPQFIFQYYEEEERQRGNFPDRFSGHQFPNYSSELNVNALLLGDSALYLCASSLSWTSYSTDTQYFGPGTRLTVL.

The rearrangement uses TRBV19 and TRBJ2-3; the D is unclear. This CDR3 contains 13 residues. Germline CDR1 LNHDA, CDR2 SQIVND (reference sequence). The V and J ends lost 5 bases and 6 bases respectively, with 12 bases between them. CDR3 sequence: CASSHSASDTQYF. CDR3 bases: TGTGCCAGTAGTCATAGTGCGAGTGATACGCAGTATTTT.

The V call is TRBV5-8, the J call TRBJ1-3; 11 bases are shared with TRBD1. This CDR3 region has 18 residues. The germline V gene encodes CDR1 SGHTS and CDR2 YDEGEE. With 5 bases clipped from V and 0 bases from J, the junction kept 10 bases outside the gene matches. DNA of the CDR3: TGTGCCAGCAGGAGGGACAGGGGGACTATCAACTCTGGAAACACCATATATTTT. It codes for CASRRDRGTINSGNTIYF.

The genes are TRBV6-5 and TRBJ1-1; TRBD1 matches at 10 bases. The ends lost 4 bases at V and 4 bases at J; junction bases unmatched: 3. This CDR3 has 14 residues. Germline V gives CDR1 MNHEY, CDR2 SVGAGI. The CDR3 sequence is CASSLDRGLTEAFF. CDR3 bases: TGTGCCAGCAGTTTAGACAGGGGGCTCACTGAAGCTTTCTTT.

The chain employs TRBV13 and TRBJ2-3; maybe TRBD2 (6 bases). The germline V gene has CDR1 PRHDT and CDR2 FYEKMQ (reference sequence). The ends were cut back, 1 base at V and 0 bases at J, with 8 bases in the middle. The CDR3 loop spans 15 amino acids. The CDR3 bases are TGTGCCAGCAGCTTAGCCGGGACTAGCACAGATACGCAGTATTTT. Its protein is CASSLAGTSTDTQYF.